This entry lists 13 T cell receptor beta chains sequenced from one sample in a study of blood T cells in healthy people across ages. Combining a sample-barcoded 5' primer with a J-beta primer mix, a second PCR ran for 7 to 11 cycles. MiXCR, run by TCRdb on the 5' RACE reads, gives a single entry per CDR3 protein. This table has around 1.5 million distinct CDR3 sequences, roughly 32% appearing once. The source material was blood. These receptors all come from a woman between 25 and 40 years old in good health.

This clonotype was observed a handful of times. DNA of the CDR3: TGTGCCAGCAGTTTTCAGGGGACTATGTACGAGCAGTACTTC. Its protein is CASSFQGTMYEQYF. The J gene is TRBJ2-7, the V gene TRBV12-3 or TRBV12-4; TRBD2 is a possible D gene (7 bases). The V gene lost 3 bases and the J gene lost 4 bases, with 13 bases spanning the gap. The CDR3 is 14 amino acids.

J is TRBJ1-6 and V is TRBV5-1, with 7 nucleotides matching TRBD1. Per the germline V gene, CDR1 is SGHRS and CDR2 is YFSETQ. The CDR3 is 16 residues long. The junction had 8 bases not matched to a gene; V was cut back by 1 base and J by 7 bases. CDR3 DNA: TGCGCCAGCAGCTTGAAGTCCGGACAGGCAAATTCACCCCTCCACTTT. It is translated as CASSLKSGQANSPLHF.

The V call is TRBV2, the J call TRBJ1-1, with D uncertain. Trimming took 6 bases from V and 4 from J, leaving 12 bases between them. CDR1 and CDR2 (germline): SNHLY, FYNNEI. CDR3 length: 13 residues. The CDR3 here is CASRTSGFTEAFF. The CDR3 region has the DNA TGTGCCAGCAGGACAAGCGGGTTCACTGAAGCTTTCTTT. The variable domain in full, completed from reference TRBV2 and TRBJ1-1, reads EPEVTQTPSHQVTQMGQEVILRCVPISNHLYFYWYRQILGQKVEFLVSFYNNEISEKSEIFDDQFSVERPDGSNFTLKIRSTKLEDSAMYFCASRTSGFTEAFFGQGTRLTVV.

The chain employs TRBV6-6 and TRBJ2-5; 7 nucleotides match TRBD1. The V gene's germline CDR1 is MNHNY and CDR2 SVGAGI (reference sequence). V shed 9 bases, J shed 9 bases, and the junction held 13 bases outside the gene matches. The CDR3 is 13 amino acids. CDR3 DNA: TGTGCCAGGAAGACAGGGAACGGCGAGGCCCAGTACTTC. Translated: CARKTGNGEAQYF.

This clonotype showed up just once. This sequence joins TRBV7-9 and TRBJ2-5; D remains ambiguous. The CDR3 has 14 residues. CDR1 and CDR2 (germline): SEHNR, FQNEAQ (reference sequence). The V and J ends lost 5 bases and 2 bases respectively, with 12 bases between them. The CDR3 DNA is TGTGCCAGCAGCCCATGGGCCGTGCAAGAGACCCAGTACTTC. Protein product: CASSPWAVQETQYF.

The V gene is TRBV4-2, the J gene TRBJ1-2, with 8 bases matching TRBD1. The CDR3 contains 15 residues. With 1 base clipped from V and 4 bases from J, the junction kept 5 bases outside the gene matches. Looked up from germline, CDR1 is LGHNA and CDR2 is YNFKEQ. The CDR3 sequence is CASSQADREAYGYTF. In DNA, the CDR3 is TGTGCCAGCAGCCAAGCGGACAGGGAGGCCTATGGCTACACCTTC.

Here the CDR3 reads CASSRLAGAYTDTQYF. CDR3 bases: TGCGCCAGCAGCCGACTAGCGGGGGCTTACACAGATACGCAGTATTTT. The rearrangement uses TRBV4-1 and TRBJ2-3, with TRBD2 identical over 12 bases. V was clipped by 4 bases and J by 2 bases; unmatched bases: 4. This CDR3 is built from 16 residues. The germline gives CDR1 MGHRA, CDR2 YSYEKL.

This chain links TRBV6-1 with TRBJ2-7; no clear D gene. Deletions cut 4 bases from V and 3 bases from J, with 10 bases between. The germline V gene encodes CDR1 MNHNS and CDR2 SASEGT. CDR3 length: 13 residues. The CDR3 spells CASSASRIYEQYF. Written as DNA, the CDR3 is TGTGCCAGCAGTGCGAGCAGGATCTACGAGCAGTACTTC.

This clonotype was detected many times. This chain joins TRBV20-1 and TRBJ1-1; TRBD1 matches at 11 bases. Germline trimming cut 4 bases from V and 6 bases from J; bases unmatched to any gene: 13. The CDR3 contains 16 residues. The V gene's germline CDR1 is DFQATT and CDR2 SNEGSKA (reference sequence). The CDR3 DNA follows: TGCAGTGCTATGGCGCGTGAGGACAGGGGGCTCCCTGAAGCTTTCTTT. Translation gives CSAMAREDRGLPEAFF.

This clonotype came up a few times. V usage is TRBV7-6 and J usage is TRBJ2-1, with D maybe TRBD1 (6 bases). The CDR3 runs to 17 residues. The V and J ends lost 5 bases and 3 bases respectively, with 20 bases between them. Germline V CDR1 and CDR2: SGHVS, FNYEAQ. This chain's CDR3 is CASSPGRGGTGYNEQFF. In DNA, the CDR3 is TGTGCCAGCAGCCCGGGGCGAGGGGGTACTGGCTACAATGAGCAGTTCTTC.

This clonotype was counted only a few times. The rearrangement joins TRBV7-8 to TRBJ2-2, with 7 bases aligning to TRBD2. Trimming cost V 3 bases and J 3 bases; bases outside gene matches: 4. Germline V gene data show CDR1 as SGHVS and CDR2 as FQNEAQ. The CDR3 contains 15 residues. The CDR3 here is CASSFSGRDTGELFF. DNA for the CDR3: TGTGCCAGCAGCTTTAGTGGGAGGGACACCGGGGAGCTGTTTTTT.

This clonotype has a single count. The chain is built from TRBV4-1 and TRBJ2-1, with 10 bases aligning to TRBD2. J lost 9 bases, V lost 3 bases, and 8 bases had no gene match. Germline-derived CDR1 and CDR2 are MGHRA and YSYEKL. This CDR3 is built from 15 residues. The CDR3, as DNA: TGCGCCAGCAGCCATACCCTAGCGGGAGTGACTGAGCAGTTCTTC. As protein: CASSHTLAGVTEQFF.

The chain uses TRBV4-1 and TRBJ2-3; the D gene is possibly TRBD2 (5 bases). Germline V CDR1 and CDR2: MGHRA, YSYEKL. This CDR3 spans 18 amino acids. V was shortened by 3 bases and J by 0 bases, with 19 bases between the two germline ends. The CDR3 loop reads CASSHPLDSALSTDTQYF. CDR3 DNA: TGCGCCAGCAGCCACCCATTAGATAGCGCTTTAAGCACAGATACGCAGTATTTT.